The 9 T cell receptor beta chains below were found in one sample sequenced in a study of cytomegalovirus exposure and HLA in healthy donors. It was with 60 Vbeta and 13 Jbeta primers that the PCR ran. The table came from immunoSEQ multiplex PCR; TCRdb's copy has only in-frame clones and leaves some out. This table holds fewer than 200,000 clones, 82% found once. The sample consisted of PBMCs. The receptor set was obtained from a girl aged 2-10 years in good health and CMV-seropositive.

The rearrangement joins TRBV5-1 to TRBJ2-5; TRBD2 agrees at 9 bases. Trimming took 4 bases from V and 5 from J; bases not matched to a gene: 12. The germline gives CDR1 SGHRS, CDR2 YFSETQ. The length of the CDR3 is 16 residues. CDR3 DNA sequence: TGCGCCAGCAGCCCCCTAGCGGGAACAATTAGGGAGACCCAGTACTTC. Translating it yields CASSPLAGTIRETQYF.

The chain has TRBV15 and TRBJ1-2; D gene unclear. CDR1 and CDR2 (germline): LNHNV, YYDKDF (reference sequence). This CDR3 is built from 13 residues. V was clipped by 0 bases and J by 8 bases, with 10 bases between them. The CDR3: CATSRDLEGGYTF. The CDR3 DNA is TGTGCCACCAGCAGAGATCTAGAAGGAGGCTACACCTTC.

The chain links TRBV5-6 to TRBJ2-7; D is uncertain. Trimming removed 2 bases from V and 6 bases from J, with 9 bases in between. The CDR3 runs 12 residues. In germline, CDR1 is SGHDT, CDR2 YYEEEE. CDR3 DNA sequence: TGTGCCAGCAGCTTCTCCCGGGTCGAGCAGTACTTC. Protein sequence: CASSFSRVEQYF.

The chain has TRBV27 and TRBJ2-2; D may be TRBD2 (6 bases). Deletions cut 7 bases from V and 2 bases from J, with 11 bases between. Germline values: CDR1 MNHEY, CDR2 SMNVEV (reference sequence). The CDR3 contains 14 residues. CDR3 loop: CASTPGVNTGELFF. The CDR3 coding sequence is TGTGCCAGCACCCCGGGGGTTAACACCGGGGAGCTGTTTTTT.

The chain employs TRBV27 and TRBJ1-5; D perhaps matches TRBD1 (6 bases). The CDR3 has 15 amino acids. Germline V gene data show CDR1 as MNHEY and CDR2 as SMNVEV (reference sequence). V was cut by 3 bases and J by 2 bases, with 11 bases left in between. As DNA, the CDR3 is TGTGCCAGCAGTTTTGGGGGCGCGGGCAATCAGCCCCAGCATTTT. Residues: CASSFGGAGNQPQHF.

V is TRBV28 and J is TRBJ2-3; 11 bases map to TRBD2. There are 18 residues in the CDR3. J gave up 0 bases and V 1 base, and 6 bases lay outside the gene matches. Germline V gene lookup returns CDR1 MDHEN and CDR2 SYDVKM. The CDR3: CASSLYLTSGVSTDTQYF. The CDR3 nucleotides read TGTGCCAGCAGTTTATACCTGACTAGCGGGGTTAGCACAGATACGCAGTATTTT.

V usage is TRBV5-6 and J usage is TRBJ1-2, with a possible D match to TRBD1 (5 bases). V was shortened by 5 bases and J by 7 bases, with 21 bases between the two germline ends. The V gene's germline CDR1 is SGHDT and CDR2 YYEEEE. The CDR3 length is 15 residues. CDR3 bases: TGTGCCAGCAGACCAGAGGTGCGGGGGTATTTTGGCTACACCTTC. Translation gives CASRPEVRGYFGYTF.

The J gene is TRBJ2-3, the V gene TRBV30; 10 nucleotides line up with TRBD2. With 0 bases clipped from V and 2 bases from J, the junction kept 8 bases outside the gene matches. The CDR3 is 17 residues long. The V gene's germline CDR1 is GTSNPN and CDR2 SVGIG (reference sequence). The CDR3 region is CAWSVRPLAGATDTQYF. CDR3 bases: TGTGCCTGGAGTGTAAGACCCCTAGCGGGGGCCACAGATACGCAGTATTTT.

The chain joins TRBV27 to TRBJ1-1; 8 bases are shared with TRBD1. The CDR3 has 16 amino acids. Germline CDR1 and CDR2: MNHEY and SMNVEV (reference sequence). V was clipped by 5 bases and J by 5 bases; unmatched bases: 13. CDR3 bases: TGTGCCAGCAGTCCCGACGGACGGACAGGGAGGACTGAAGCTTTCTTT. Translation: CASSPDGRTGRTEAFF.